The T cell receptor (beta chain) described here comes from a study of T cell changes during pregnancy in multiple sclerosis. Assay: immunoSEQ multiplex PCR; the TCRdb copy retains only in-frame clones and omits some. Among around 110,000 clones listed, more than 85% were seen once. The material sequenced was peripheral blood, taken in the third trimester of pregnancy. This receptor was identified in a female donor with multiple sclerosis, enrolled in a pregnancy study.

In nucleotides, the CDR3 is TGTGCCAGTAGTATTTTGGGACAGGGCATGAGGTCAGATACGCAGTATTTT. Its protein is CASSILGQGMRSDTQYF. The chain links TRBV19 to TRBJ2-3; 9 nucleotides match TRBD1. Germline V gene data show CDR1 as LNHDA and CDR2 as SQIVND (reference sequence). CDR3 size: 17 residues. V shed 3 bases, J shed 4 bases, and the junction held 11 bases outside the gene matches.